Sequencing of this T cell receptor (beta chain) was carried out in a study of T cell responses to AZD1222 COVID-19 vaccine. Findings of the study overall: Females made up more of the donors, who were largely white British, and clonal diversity may have come out too low. Along spike, vaccine-associated CD4 TCRs were found throughout, with dominance at 160-218 and 743-854. Only a handful of AZD1222 recipients, roughly 6 in all, had baseline seropositivity. Increases in Spike-specific TCR breadth and depth were seen after two AZD1222 doses.

Details on this clone: Its antigen is undetermined.

TCRdb's copy holds only in-frame clones and misses some; the assay was immunoSEQ multiplex PCR. The table lists around 100,000 clones, 86% of them singletons. Losses at the gene ends were 4 bases for V and 4 bases for J; bases not matched to a gene: 4. The CDR3 is made up of 15 amino acids. The germline gives CDR1 LGHDT, CDR2 YNNKEL (reference sequence). The rearrangement joins TRBV3-1 (or the pseudogene TRBV3-2) to TRBJ1-4, with TRBD1 matching over 9 bases. The receptor's source is an adult who received the MenACWY meningococcal vaccine as a control. Sequenced here: peripheral blood, sampled 28 days after the second dose of the MenACWY control vaccine. The CDR3 DNA is TGTGCCAGCAGCCGCCGACAGGGGGTTAATGAAAAACTGTTTTTT. Its translation is CASSRRQGVNEKLFF.